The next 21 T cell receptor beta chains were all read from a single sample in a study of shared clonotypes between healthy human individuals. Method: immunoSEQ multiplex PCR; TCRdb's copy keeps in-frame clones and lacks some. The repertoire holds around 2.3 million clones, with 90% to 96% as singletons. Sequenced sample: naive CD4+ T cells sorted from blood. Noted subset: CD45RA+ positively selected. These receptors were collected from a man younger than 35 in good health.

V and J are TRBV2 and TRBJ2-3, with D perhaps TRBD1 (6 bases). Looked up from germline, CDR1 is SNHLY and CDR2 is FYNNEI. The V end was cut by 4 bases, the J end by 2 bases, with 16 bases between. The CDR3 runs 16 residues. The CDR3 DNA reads TGTGCCAGCAGTGGGGGATGGACAGCCGTCACAGATACGCAGTATTTT. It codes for CASSGGWTAVTDTQYF.

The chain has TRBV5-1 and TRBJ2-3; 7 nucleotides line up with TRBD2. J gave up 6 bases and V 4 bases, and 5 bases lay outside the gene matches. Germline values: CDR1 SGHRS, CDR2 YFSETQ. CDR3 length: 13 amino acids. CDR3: CASSRRESDTQYF. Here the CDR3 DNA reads TGCGCCAGCAGCAGGCGGGAGTCTGATACGCAGTATTTT.

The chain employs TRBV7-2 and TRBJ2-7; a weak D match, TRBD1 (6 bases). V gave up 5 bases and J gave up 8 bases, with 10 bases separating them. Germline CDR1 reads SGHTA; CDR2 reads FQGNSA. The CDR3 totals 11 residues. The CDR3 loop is CASSLGQKQYF. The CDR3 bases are TGTGCCAGCAGCCTCGGACAGAAGCAGTACTTC.

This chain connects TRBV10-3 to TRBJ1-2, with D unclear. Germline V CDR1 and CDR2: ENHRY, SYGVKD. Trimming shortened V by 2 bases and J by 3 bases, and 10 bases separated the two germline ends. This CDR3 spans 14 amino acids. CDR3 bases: TGTGCCATCAGTGAGGGACCCGGGTACTATGGCTACACCTTC. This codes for CAISEGPGYYGYTF.

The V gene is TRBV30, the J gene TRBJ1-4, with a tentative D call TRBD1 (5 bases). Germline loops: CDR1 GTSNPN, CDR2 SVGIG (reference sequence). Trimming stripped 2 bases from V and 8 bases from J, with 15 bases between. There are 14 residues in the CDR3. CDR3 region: CAWSRQSTREKLFF. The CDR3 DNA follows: TGTGCCTGGAGTCGACAGTCTACCCGAGAAAAACTGTTTTTT.

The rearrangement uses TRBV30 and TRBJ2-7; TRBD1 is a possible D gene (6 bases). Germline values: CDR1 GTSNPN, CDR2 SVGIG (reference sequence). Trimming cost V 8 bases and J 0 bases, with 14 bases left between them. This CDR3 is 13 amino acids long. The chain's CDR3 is CALMRGISYEQYF. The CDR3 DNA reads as TGTGCCCTTATGAGGGGGATCTCCTACGAGCAGTACTTC.

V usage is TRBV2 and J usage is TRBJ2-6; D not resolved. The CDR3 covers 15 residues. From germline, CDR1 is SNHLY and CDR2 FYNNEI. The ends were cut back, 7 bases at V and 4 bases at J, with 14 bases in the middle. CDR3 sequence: CASKIDLTGANVLTF. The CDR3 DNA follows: TGTGCCAGCAAGATTGACCTCACCGGGGCCAACGTCCTGACTTTC.

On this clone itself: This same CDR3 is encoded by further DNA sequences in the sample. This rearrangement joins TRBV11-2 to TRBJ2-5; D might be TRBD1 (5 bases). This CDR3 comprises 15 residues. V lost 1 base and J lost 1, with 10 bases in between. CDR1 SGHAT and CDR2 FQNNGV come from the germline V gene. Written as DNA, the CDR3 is TGTGCCAGCAGCTTAGGCAGGGCTCCCCAAGAGACCCAGTACTTC. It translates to CASSLGRAPQETQYF.

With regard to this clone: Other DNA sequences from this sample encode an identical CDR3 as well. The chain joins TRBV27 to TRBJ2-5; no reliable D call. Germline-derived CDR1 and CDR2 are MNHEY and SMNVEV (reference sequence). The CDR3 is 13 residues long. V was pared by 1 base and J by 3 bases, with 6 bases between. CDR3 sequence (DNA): TGTGCCAGCAGTTTATGGTCGGAAGAGACCCAGTACTTC. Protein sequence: CASSLWSEETQYF.

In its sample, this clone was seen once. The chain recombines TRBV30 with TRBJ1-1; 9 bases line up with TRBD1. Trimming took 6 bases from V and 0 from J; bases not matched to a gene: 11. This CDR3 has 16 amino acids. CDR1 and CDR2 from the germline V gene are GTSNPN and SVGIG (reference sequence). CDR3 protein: CACPQGQGIMNTEAFF. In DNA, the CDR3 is TGTGCCTGCCCCCAGGGACAGGGAATCATGAACACTGAAGCTTTCTTT.

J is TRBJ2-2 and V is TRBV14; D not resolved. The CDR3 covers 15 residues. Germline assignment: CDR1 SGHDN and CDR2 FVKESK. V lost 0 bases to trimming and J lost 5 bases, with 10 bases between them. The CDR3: CASSQEGRVTGELFF. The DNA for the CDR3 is TGTGCCAGCAGCCAAGAAGGAAGGGTTACCGGGGAGCTGTTTTTT.

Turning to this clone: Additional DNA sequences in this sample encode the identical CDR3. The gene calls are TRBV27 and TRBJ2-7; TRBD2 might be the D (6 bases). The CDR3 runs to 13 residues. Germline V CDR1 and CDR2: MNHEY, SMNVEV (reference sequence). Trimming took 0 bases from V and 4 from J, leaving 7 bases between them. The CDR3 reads CASSLSGRYEQYF. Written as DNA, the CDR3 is TGTGCCAGCAGTTTATCGGGGAGGTACGAGCAGTACTTC.

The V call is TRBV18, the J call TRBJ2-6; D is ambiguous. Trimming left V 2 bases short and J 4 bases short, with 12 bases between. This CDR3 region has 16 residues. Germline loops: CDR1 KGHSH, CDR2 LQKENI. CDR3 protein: CASSPSLSAGANVLTF. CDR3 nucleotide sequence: TGTGCCAGCTCACCATCTCTCTCCGCCGGGGCCAACGTCCTGACTTTC.

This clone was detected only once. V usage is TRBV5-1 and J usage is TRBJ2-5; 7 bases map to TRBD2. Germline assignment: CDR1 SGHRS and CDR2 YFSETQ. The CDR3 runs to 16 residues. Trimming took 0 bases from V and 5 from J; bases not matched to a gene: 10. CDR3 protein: CASSLGASGAGETQYF. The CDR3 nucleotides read TGCGCCAGCAGCTTGGGGGCTAGCGGAGCGGGGGAGACCCAGTACTTC.

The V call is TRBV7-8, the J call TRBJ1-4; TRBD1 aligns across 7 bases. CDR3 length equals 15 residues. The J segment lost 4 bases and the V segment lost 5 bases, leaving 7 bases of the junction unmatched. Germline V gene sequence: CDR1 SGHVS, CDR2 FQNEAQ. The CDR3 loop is CASSVRQGVNEKLFF. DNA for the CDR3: TGTGCCAGCAGCGTAAGACAGGGAGTTAATGAAAAACTGTTTTTT.

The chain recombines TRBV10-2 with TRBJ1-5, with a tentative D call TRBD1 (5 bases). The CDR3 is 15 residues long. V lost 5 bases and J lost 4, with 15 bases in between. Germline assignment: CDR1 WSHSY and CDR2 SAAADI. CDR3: CASSFGGDRNQPQHF. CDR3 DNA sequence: TGCGCCAGCAGTTTCGGCGGGGACCGGAATCAGCCCCAGCATTTT.

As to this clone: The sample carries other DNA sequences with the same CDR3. In DNA form, the CDR3 reads TGTGCCAGCTCACCCGGAGGGGGCAATCAGCCCCAGCATTTT. Translating it yields CASSPGGGNQPQHF. The chain employs TRBV18 and TRBJ1-5; the D gene is possibly TRBD1 (5 bases). Germline V gene data show CDR1 as KGHSH and CDR2 as LQKENI. Deletions cut 3 bases from V and 2 bases from J, with 8 bases between. The CDR3 runs to 14 residues.

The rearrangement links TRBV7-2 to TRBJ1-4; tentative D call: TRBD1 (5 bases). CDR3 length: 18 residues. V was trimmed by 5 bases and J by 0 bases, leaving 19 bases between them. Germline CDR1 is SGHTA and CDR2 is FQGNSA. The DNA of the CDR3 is TGTGCCAGCAGCAGCAGGGATAAAGGTGGAGCAACTAATGAAAAACTGTTTTTT. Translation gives CASSSRDKGGATNEKLFF.

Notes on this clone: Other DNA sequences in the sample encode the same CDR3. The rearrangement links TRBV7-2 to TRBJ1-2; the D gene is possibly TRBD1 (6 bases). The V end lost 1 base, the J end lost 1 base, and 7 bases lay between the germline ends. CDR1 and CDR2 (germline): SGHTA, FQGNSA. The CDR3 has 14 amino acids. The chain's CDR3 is CASSLGGGNYGYTF. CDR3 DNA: TGTGCCAGCAGCTTAGGAGGGGGTAACTATGGCTACACCTTC.

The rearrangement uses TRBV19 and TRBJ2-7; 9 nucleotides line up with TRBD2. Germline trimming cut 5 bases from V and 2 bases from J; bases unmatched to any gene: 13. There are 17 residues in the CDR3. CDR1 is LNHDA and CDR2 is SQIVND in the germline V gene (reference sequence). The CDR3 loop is CASSPVAGVTSPYEQYF. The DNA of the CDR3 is TGTGCCAGTAGTCCCGTAGCGGGGGTCACTTCTCCCTACGAGCAGTACTTC.

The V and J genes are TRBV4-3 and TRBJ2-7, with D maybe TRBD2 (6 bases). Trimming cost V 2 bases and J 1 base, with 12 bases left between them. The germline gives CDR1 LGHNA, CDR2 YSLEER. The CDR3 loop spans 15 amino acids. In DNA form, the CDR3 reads TGCGCCAGCAGCCAACAATTAGCGGCTTCCTACGAGCAGTACTTC. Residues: CASSQQLAASYEQYF.